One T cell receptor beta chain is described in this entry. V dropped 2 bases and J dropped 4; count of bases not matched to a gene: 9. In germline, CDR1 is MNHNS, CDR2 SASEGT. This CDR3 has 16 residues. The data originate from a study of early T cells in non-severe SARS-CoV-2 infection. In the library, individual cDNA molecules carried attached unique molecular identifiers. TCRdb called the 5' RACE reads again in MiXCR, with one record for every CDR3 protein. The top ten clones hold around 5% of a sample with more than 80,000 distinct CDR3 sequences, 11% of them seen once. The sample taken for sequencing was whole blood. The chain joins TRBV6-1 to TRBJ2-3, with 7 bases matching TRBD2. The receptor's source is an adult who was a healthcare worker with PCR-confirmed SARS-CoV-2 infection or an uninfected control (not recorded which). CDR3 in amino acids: CASSEPAGTPSDTQYF. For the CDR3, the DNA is TGTGCCAGCAGTGAACCAGCGGGAACCCCCTCAGATACGCAGTATTTT.